This TCR beta chain was recovered during a study of radiotherapy plus CTLA-4 blockade in lung cancer. Using immunoSEQ multiplex PCR, the repertoire was profiled, and TCRdb retains in-frame clones only, with some absent. The sample carries 40,000 to 50,000 clones, approximately 70% recorded once. J gave up 5 bases and V 0 bases, and 10 bases lay outside the gene matches. Germline-derived CDR1 and CDR2 are SGHRS and YFSETQ. This CDR3 comprises 16 residues. This sample comprised peripheral blood, obtained from a patient treated with radiotherapy plus ipilimumab. V usage is TRBV5-1 and J usage is TRBJ2-5; the match to TRBD2 covers 7 bases. This TCR came from a human donor with non-small cell lung cancer who had a complete response to radiotherapy plus ipilimumab. The CDR3 nucleotides are TGCGCCAGCAGCTTGGCTCCTAGCGGAGGGGACGAGACCCAGTACTTC. Translated: CASSLAPSGGDETQYF.